Described below is a single TCR beta chain sequence and its context. Its antigen is still unknown. Stable disease denoted Graves' hyperthyroidism without ophthalmopathy progression within 18 months. The PBMCs were taken from approximately 9.7 ml of fresh peripheral blood. Amplification of TCR beta CDR3 regions used RNA as the template. The TCR CDR3 was amplified in a first-round RT-PCR using the HTBI primer set. A single record per CDR3 protein comes from TCRdb applying MiXCR to the multiplex PCR reads. The data show 300,000 to 450,000 distinct CDR3 sequences, with 20% to 30% seen just once and 73% held by the top ten. This sample is part of a study of T cells in Graves' hyperthyroidism and ophthalmopathy. Study in general: Peripheral blood sampling occurred at initial diagnosis, before any treatment. Study-level points and caveats: In blood, most of the thyroid clonotypes expanded above 0.001 were also present.

Trimming removed 1 base at V and 3 bases at J, with 8 bases between. The CDR3 runs 14 residues. In germline, CDR1 is LNHDA, CDR2 SQIVND (reference sequence). The TCR comes from a man aged 50 to 60 with Graves' hyperthyroidism. The V call is TRBV19, the J call TRBJ2-3; D not certain. The source material was blood. The CDR3 coding sequence is TGTGCCAGTAGTATAGGTCGAAGTACAGATACGCAGTATTTT. It translates to CASSIGRSTDTQYF.